Sequencing of this T cell receptor beta chain was carried out in a study of cytomegalovirus exposure and HLA in healthy donors. Background on the study: The 120 or so validation repertoires were reported in a later analysis to have been generated on the same platform as the approximately 700 first-cohort repertoires.

Study results and limitations: For cytomegalovirus status, the classifier reportedly gave diagnoses with high specificity and sensitivity. Clusters of TCRs from the first cohort tended to co-occur in the 120 or so validation repertoires (as a later analysis found). The majority of TCR sequences were rare, yet some public TCRs appeared in many donors.

TCRdb keeps only in-frame clones here, not all; method: immunoSEQ multiplex PCR. This table holds roughly 50,000 clones, over 75% found once. A remark on this clone: Its specificity is unknown.

The sequence came from a man aged 18-30 years in good health and CMV-seronegative. Sequences were obtained from PBMCs.

The CDR3, as DNA: TGTGCCAGCAGTTTATCCGCCCGGGCTGAAGCTTTCTTT. Protein: CASSLSARAEAFF. The genes are TRBV28 and TRBJ1-1; D remains ambiguous. Looked up from germline, CDR1 is MDHEN and CDR2 is SYDVKM. Trimming stripped 1 base from V and 6 bases from J, with 9 bases between. There are 13 residues in the CDR3.